The 25 T cell receptor beta chains below all came from one sample that was sequenced in a study of blood T cell repertoires in COVID-19. The method was immunoSEQ multiplex PCR; TCRdb's version includes in-frame clones alone and lacks a portion of them. The sample has approximately 190,000 clones; about 80% are singletons. Sample: peripheral blood. These receptors originate from a man aged 30 to 45 with active or convalescent COVID-19.

The chain recombines TRBV11-3 with TRBJ2-1; weak D call: TRBD1 (7 bases). V lost 2 bases to trimming and J lost 4 bases, with 15 bases between them. CDR3 size: 16 residues. Germline values: CDR1 SGHNT, CDR2 YENEEA. The DNA of the CDR3 is TGTGCCAGCAGCTTAAGGGGGGACAGAGATTACAATGAGCAGTTCTTC. Translated, it gives CASSLRGDRDYNEQFF.

The chain has TRBV15 and TRBJ1-1, with TRBD1 identical over 8 bases. Germline values: CDR1 LNHNV, CDR2 YYDKDF (reference sequence). V shed 6 bases and J 5 bases; nucleotides not matched to a gene: 5. The CDR3 has 13 residues. The CDR3 here is CATSQGAETEAFF. The CDR3 nucleotides are TGTGCCACCAGTCAGGGGGCAGAGACTGAAGCTTTCTTT.

This sequence joins TRBV7-2 and TRBJ2-2; D might be TRBD1 (6 bases). V dropped 6 bases and J dropped 8 bases, with 13 bases sitting between them. The germline V gene encodes CDR1 SGHTA and CDR2 FQGNSA. The CDR3 runs 13 residues. CDR3 sequence reads: CASRLQGAGELFF. In DNA, the CDR3 is TGTGCCAGCAGGCTACAGGGTGCTGGGGAGCTGTTTTTT.

In this sample, this clone turned up a few times. CDR3 residues: CAISESDRQETQYF. Here the CDR3 DNA reads TGTGCCATCAGTGAGTCGGACAGGCAAGAGACCCAGTACTTC. The rearrangement links TRBV10-3 to TRBJ2-5, with 7 positions matching TRBD1. Per germline, CDR1 ENHRY and CDR2 SYGVKD. This CDR3 is built from 14 residues. Trimming took 0 bases from V and 2 from J; bases not matched to a gene: 0.

The rearrangement joins TRBV4-1 to TRBJ1-5, with D possibly being TRBD1 (5 bases). The germline V gene encodes CDR1 MGHRA and CDR2 YSYEKL. The CDR3 totals 15 residues. Trimming took 1 base from V and 2 from J, leaving 9 bases between them. DNA of the CDR3: TGCGCCAGCAGCCAAGTTCCGGGGGGCAATCAGCCCCAGCATTTT. Its translation: CASSQVPGGNQPQHF.

The chain links TRBV6-1 to TRBJ1-2, with D unresolved. This CDR3 has 13 amino acids. Germline loops: CDR1 MNHNS, CDR2 SASEGT. The V gene lost 3 bases and the J gene lost 6 bases, with 11 bases spanning the gap. The CDR3 loop is CASSEEGRDGYTF. CDR3 DNA sequence: TGTGCCAGCAGTGAGGAGGGCCGGGATGGCTACACCTTC.

The chain uses TRBV15 and TRBJ1-2, with 7 nucleotides matching TRBD1. This CDR3 has 16 amino acids. Germline-derived CDR1 and CDR2 are LNHNV and YYDKDF (reference sequence). J lost 2 bases, V lost 4 bases, and 10 bases had no gene match. The DNA for the CDR3 is TGTGCCACCAGCACCCGCTCGACAGGGTGGAACTATGGCTACACCTTC. Encoded protein: CATSTRSTGWNYGYTF. The full variable domain, its missing parts supplied by reference TRBV15 and TRBJ1-2, is DAMVIQNPRYQVTQFGKPVTLSCSQTLNHNVMYWYQQKSSQAPKLLFHYYDKDFNNEADTPDNFQSRRPNTSFCFLDIRSPGLGDTAMYLCATSTRSTGWNYGYTFGSGTRLTVV.

V is TRBV5-4 and J is TRBJ1-5; 12 bases fit TRBD1. The CDR3 totals 15 residues. The V gene's germline CDR1 is SGHNT and CDR2 YYREEE (reference sequence). The junction had 4 bases not matched to a gene; V was cut back by 3 bases and J by 6 bases. The CDR3: CASSSGQGAGQPQHF. The CDR3 coding sequence is TGTGCCAGCAGCTCGGGACAGGGGGCTGGTCAGCCCCAGCATTTT.

The chain has TRBV6-2 or TRBV6-3 and TRBJ2-7, with a weak D call TRBD2 (5 bases). The CDR3 runs to 15 residues. Trimming left V 5 bases short and J 2 bases short, with 16 bases between. In germline, CDR1 is MNHEY, CDR2 SVGEGT. Here the CDR3 DNA reads TGTGCCAGCAGTCCCCCGGCGGGTCAACCCTACGAGCAGTACTTC. Translation gives CASSPPAGQPYEQYF.

This clone showed up just once. This chain uses TRBV6-1 with TRBJ1-2, with 8 bases fitting TRBD1. Germline trimming cut 3 bases from V and 8 bases from J; bases unmatched to any gene: 5. Looked up from germline, CDR1 is MNHNS and CDR2 is SASEGT. The CDR3 contains 13 residues. The CDR3 bases are TGTGCCAGCAGTGACCCACAGGGGGGGGGCTACACCTTC. Translation: CASSDPQGGGYTF.

This sequence joins TRBV19 and TRBJ2-3; D call uncertain. With 1 base removed from V and 0 bases from J, the gap between germline ends came to 5 bases. The CDR3 is 14 residues long. Germline V gives CDR1 LNHDA, CDR2 SQIVND (reference sequence). The CDR3 reads CASSIGTSTDTQYF. CDR3 coding DNA: TGTGCCAGTAGTATAGGAACTAGCACAGATACGCAGTATTTT.

This clone is medium-sized within its sample. The genes are TRBV23-1 and TRBJ1-5; perhaps TRBD1 as D (5 bases). TRBV23-1 is noted as an ORF with a role that remains uncertain. The CDR3 has 17 amino acids. The V gene lost 2 bases and the J gene lost 0 bases, with 14 bases spanning the gap. The CDR3 here is CASSQNGTDYSNQPQHF. CDR3 nucleotide sequence: TGCGCCAGCAGTCAAAATGGGACTGATTATAGCAATCAGCCCCAGCATTTT.

The chain links TRBV15 to TRBJ2-7; TRBD1 agrees at 8 bases. Germline-derived CDR1 and CDR2 are LNHNV and YYDKDF (reference sequence). The ends lost 4 bases at V and 6 bases at J; junction bases unmatched: 11. This CDR3 has 15 residues. CDR3 protein: CATSTRGQGYGEQYF. The CDR3, as DNA: TGTGCCACCAGCACCAGGGGGCAGGGGTACGGCGAGCAGTACTTC.

The chain couples TRBV4-1 to TRBJ2-7, with TRBD1 identical over 7 bases. Trimming at V came to 3 bases and at J to 6 bases, leaving 11 bases not matched to a gene. The CDR3 consists of 15 residues. In germline, CDR1 is MGHRA, CDR2 YSYEKL. The CDR3, as DNA: TGCGCCAGCAGCCAGGGACCGGGACAGAGTCTCGAGCAGTACGTC. Its protein is CASSQGPGQSLEQYV.

The chain employs TRBV15 and TRBJ1-3, with 7 positions matching TRBD1. CDR3 length: 17 amino acids. CDR1 is LNHNV and CDR2 is YYDKDF in the germline V gene (reference sequence). V was pared by 1 base and J by 0 bases, with 6 bases of the junction left unmatched. The CDR3 nucleotides read TGTGCCACCAGCAGAGCACGGTCAGGGGGCTCTGGAAACACCATATATTTT. It codes for CATSRARSGGSGNTIYF.

This clone was observed once. The chain uses TRBV19 and TRBJ1-1, with 7 positions matching TRBD1. CDR1 LNHDA and CDR2 SQIVND come from the germline V gene (reference sequence). The V gene end was trimmed by 3 bases and the J gene end by 6 bases; junction bases not matched to a gene: 10. The CDR3 length is 15 residues. The CDR3, as DNA: TGTGCCAGTAGTATCAAGCCGGACAGGTTATCTGAAGCTTTCTTT. Encoded protein: CASSIKPDRLSEAFF.

This clone was picked up a small number of times. The V call is TRBV10-3, the J call TRBJ1-1; TRBD1 matches at 7 bases. Trimming at V came to 10 bases and at J to 1 base, leaving 6 bases not matched to a gene. Per the germline V gene, CDR1 is ENHRY and CDR2 is SYGVKD. The CDR3 length is 13 residues. CDR3 DNA: TGTGCCACGATGGACAGGAAGAACACTGAAGCTTTCTTT. This translates into CATMDRKNTEAFF.

V gene TRBV4-1 combines with J gene TRBJ1-1; a weak D match, TRBD1 (5 bases). CDR1 and CDR2 (germline): MGHRA, YSYEKL. V shed 1 base and J shed 3 bases, with 15 bases lying between them. The CDR3 consists of 16 residues. DNA for the CDR3: TGCGCCAGCAGCCAAGCCCCAGGGCGGTTTGACACTGAAGCTTTCTTT. It codes for CASSQAPGRFDTEAFF.

The chain carries TRBV7-2 and TRBJ2-1; 8 bases align to TRBD2. CDR3 size: 15 residues. V was pared by 3 bases and J by 10 bases, with 11 bases of the junction left unmatched. CDR1 SGHTA and CDR2 FQGNSA come from the germline V gene. The CDR3 loop is CASSFGRLAGREQFF. CDR3 in DNA: TGTGCCAGCAGCTTCGGTAGGTTAGCGGGACGGGAGCAGTTCTTC.

This chain joins TRBV24-1 and TRBJ1-4; unclear D gene. This CDR3 spans 16 amino acids. The ends were cut back, 7 bases at V and 4 bases at J, with 18 bases in the middle. Looked up from germline, CDR1 is KGHDR and CDR2 is SFDVKD. The CDR3 sequence is CATSDWAGTLNEKLFF. For the CDR3, the DNA is TGTGCCACCAGCGACTGGGCGGGAACGCTTAATGAAAAACTGTTTTTT.

J is TRBJ1-3 and V is TRBV13; 7 nucleotides align to TRBD1. Per the germline V gene, CDR1 is PRHDT and CDR2 is FYEKMQ (reference sequence). CDR3 size: 16 residues. The junction had 8 bases not matched to a gene; V was cut back by 3 bases and J by 3 bases. DNA of the CDR3: TGTGCCAGCAGCTTGAACAGGGGAAGCGGTGGAAACACCATATATTTT. Protein: CASSLNRGSGGNTIYF.

CDR3 region: CASSYRDRGSSEYGYTF. In DNA form, the CDR3 reads TGTGCCAGCAGCTACCGGGACAGGGGGTCTTCTGAGTATGGCTACACCTTC. The chain links TRBV7-8 to TRBJ1-2; 11 bases map to TRBD1. V dropped 4 bases and J dropped 5; count of bases not matched to a gene: 12. Germline V CDR1 and CDR2: SGHVS, FQNEAQ. The length of the CDR3 is 17 residues. Supplemented by reference TRBV7-8 and TRBJ1-2, the full variable domain reads GAGVSQSPRYKVAKRGQDVALRCDPISGHVSLFWYQQALGQGPEFLTYFQNEAQLDKSGLPSDRFFAERPEGSVSTLKIQRTQQEDSAVYLCASSYRDRGSSEYGYTFGSGTRLTVV.

CDR3 loop: CASSLGGKGDTQYF. The DNA of the CDR3 is TGTGCCAGCAGCTTAGGAGGGAAGGGAGATACGCAGTATTTT. The genes are TRBV11-3 and TRBJ2-3, with TRBD2 as a possible D gene (5 bases). The CDR3 spans 14 residues. Germline V CDR1 and CDR2: SGHNT, YENEEA. V was pared by 1 base and J by 5 bases, with 10 bases between.

This clone was found once. The V and J genes are TRBV19 and TRBJ2-2; D unclear. Germline lookup yields CDR1 LNHDA and CDR2 SQIVND (reference sequence). The CDR3 consists of 15 residues. The V end lost 1 base, the J end lost 6 bases, and 12 bases lay between the germline ends. CDR3 in amino acids: CASSIGSAGSGELFF. CDR3 bases: TGTGCCAGTAGTATAGGCTCGGCAGGCTCCGGGGAGCTGTTTTTT. Drawing the rest from reference TRBV19 and TRBJ2-2, the complete variable domain is DGGITQSPKYLFRKEGQNVTLSCEQNLNHDAMYWYRQDPGQGLRLIYYSQIVNDFQKGDIAEGYSVSREKKESFPLTVTSAQKNPTAFYLCASSIGSAGSGELFFGEGSRLTVL.

For the CDR3, the DNA is TGTGCCAGCAGTTACTCGACAGGGGCTAGAATATGGGGCAATCAGCCCCAGCATTTT. It is translated as CASSYSTGARIWGNQPQHF. The V gene is TRBV6-2 or TRBV6-3, the J gene TRBJ1-5; TRBD1 aligns across 8 bases. The CDR3 has 19 amino acids. The V gene end was trimmed by 0 bases and the J gene end by 2 bases; junction bases not matched to a gene: 12. Germline loops: CDR1 MNHEY, CDR2 SVGEGT.